Shown below are 30 T cell receptor beta chains from a single sample sequenced in a study of blood T cell repertoires in COVID-19. The data were produced by immunoSEQ multiplex PCR, yet TCRdb's version contains in-frame clones alone and is incomplete. The sample shows some 180,000 clones, approximately 80% of them seen only once. The sequenced material came from PBMCs or T cells enriched from blood (not recorded which). Source of these receptors: a man aged 60 to 75 who had been exposed to COVID-19.

The CDR3 region has the DNA TGCAGCGTGGGGACAGGGGACAATCAGCCCCAGCATTTT. It is translated as CSVGTGDNQPQHF. This chain joins TRBV29-1 and TRBJ1-5; 10 nucleotides match TRBD1. Looked up from germline, CDR1 is SQVTM and CDR2 is ANQGSEA. The length of the CDR3 is 13 residues. With 6 bases clipped from V and 3 bases from J, the junction kept 2 bases outside the gene matches.

The chain has TRBV19 and TRBJ2-5, with 7 bases fitting TRBD2. The CDR3 is made up of 14 amino acids. The ends lost 5 bases at V and 1 base at J; junction bases unmatched: 4. Germline CDR1 is LNHDA and CDR2 is SQIVND (reference sequence). CDR3 DNA sequence: TGTGCCAGTAGTCCCCTAGCGGTCCAAGAGACCCAGTACTTC. The encoded protein is CASSPLAVQETQYF.

This clone was detected once. This rearrangement joins TRBV28 to TRBJ1-4; D possibly corresponds to TRBD1 (5 bases). The CDR3 length is 15 residues. V dropped 8 bases and J dropped 8 bases, with 21 bases sitting between them. Germline CDR1 and CDR2: MDHEN and SYDVKM. CDR3 loop: CASCIWQGSGEKLFF. CDR3 nucleotides: TGTGCCAGCTGCATTTGGCAAGGGTCAGGGGAAAAACTGTTTTTT.

In this sample, this clone turned up a few times. The gene calls are TRBV30 and TRBJ1-2; D is uncertain. V dropped 4 bases and J dropped 7 bases, with 10 bases sitting between them. The CDR3 runs 11 residues. CDR1 GTSNPN and CDR2 SVGIG come from the germline V gene (reference sequence). For the CDR3, the DNA is TGTGCCTGGAACCGGGTTGGTGGCTACACCTTC. It specifies CAWNRVGGYTF. The complete variable domain, with remaining parts taken from reference TRBV30 and TRBJ1-2, reads SQTIHQWPATLVQPVGSPLSLECTVEGTSNPNLYWYRQAAGRGLQLLFYSVGIGQISSEVPQNLSASRPQDRQFILSSKKLLLSDSGFYLCAWNRVGGYTFGSGTRLTVV.

This chain links TRBV2 with TRBJ2-2, with 11 bases fitting TRBD2. The CDR3 consists of 15 residues. Germline V gene sequence: CDR1 SNHLY, CDR2 FYNNEI. J lost 6 bases, V lost 5 bases, and 5 bases had no gene match. CDR3 amino acids: CASSLAGGPSGELFF. The CDR3 DNA is TGTGCCAGCAGTTTAGCGGGAGGGCCTTCCGGGGAGCTGTTTTTT.

This clone has a handful of counts. V usage is TRBV9 and J usage is TRBJ2-5, with 7 bases matching TRBD2. CDR1 is SGDLS, CDR2 YYNGEE, per germline. V lost 0 bases, J lost 1 base, and 9 bases stayed unmatched. The CDR3 extends over 17 amino acids. In DNA, the CDR3 is TGTGCCAGCAGCGTAGGGGGAGGGTTAGCGGCCCAAGAGACCCAGTACTTC. It is translated as CASSVGGGLAAQETQYF.

The genes are TRBV18 and TRBJ2-1; 11 bases line up with TRBD2. Per germline, CDR1 KGHSH and CDR2 LQKENI. Germline trimming cut 2 bases from V and 8 bases from J; bases unmatched to any gene: 14. CDR3 size: 18 residues. The DNA of the CDR3 is TGTGCCAGCTCACCAATCCCAACTAGCGGGAGTAGTGCCCATGAGCAGTTCTTC. This sequence encodes CASSPIPTSGSSAHEQFF.

This chain connects TRBV19 to TRBJ1-1, with TRBD1 identical over 9 bases. The CDR3 consists of 16 residues. CDR1 and CDR2 from the germline V gene are LNHDA and SQIVND (reference sequence). Trimming took 1 base from V and 6 from J; bases not matched to a gene: 9. CDR3 sequence reads: CASSIGRDRVLPEAFF. In DNA, the CDR3 is TGTGCCAGTAGTATAGGCCGGGACAGGGTCTTGCCTGAAGCTTTCTTT.

V gene TRBV30 combines with J gene TRBJ1-5, with 7 bases fitting TRBD1. Germline assignment: CDR1 GTSNPN and CDR2 SVGIG (reference sequence). The CDR3 sequence is 15 residues long. J gave up 0 bases and V 4 bases, and 6 bases lay outside the gene matches. The CDR3 DNA is TGTGCCTGGACTCCACAGGGGACTAGCAATCAGCCCCAGCATTTT. Its translation: CAWTPQGTSNQPQHF.

The chain recombines TRBV4-2 with TRBJ2-5; TRBD2 might be the D (5 bases). This CDR3 has 15 amino acids. The V gene's germline CDR1 is LGHNA and CDR2 YNFKEQ. The V end was cut by 0 bases, the J end by 7 bases, with 15 bases between. CDR3: CASSQELESTWTQYF. The DNA of the CDR3 is TGTGCCAGCAGCCAAGAACTAGAATCAACGTGGACCCAGTACTTC.

The chain carries TRBV10-3 and TRBJ2-5; the match to TRBD1 covers 9 bases. Looked up from germline, CDR1 is ENHRY and CDR2 is SYGVKD. Unmatched junction bases numbered 6, after V lost 2 bases and J lost 5 bases. The CDR3 is made up of 15 amino acids. CDR3 residues: CAISEGQGLRETQYF. The DNA for the CDR3 is TGTGCCATCAGTGAGGGACAGGGGCTTCGGGAGACCCAGTACTTC.

The V gene is TRBV30, the J gene TRBJ1-5, with D perhaps TRBD1 (6 bases). V lost 1 base to trimming and J lost 4 bases, with 11 bases between them. In germline, CDR1 is GTSNPN, CDR2 SVGIG (reference sequence). The CDR3 runs 14 residues. The CDR3 sequence is CAWSEGGRNQPQHF. The CDR3 DNA reads as TGTGCCTGGAGTGAAGGGGGAAGGAATCAGCCCCAGCATTTT.

This clone has only a few counts. The chain joins TRBV30 to TRBJ1-4; tentative D call: TRBD1 (6 bases). Trimming took 0 bases from V and 8 from J, leaving 10 bases between them. CDR3 length: 13 amino acids. The germline CDR1 and CDR2 sequences are GTSNPN and SVGIG (reference sequence). The CDR3 protein is CAWSVRTGEKLFF. CDR3 in DNA: TGTGCCTGGAGTGTACGAACAGGGGAAAAACTGTTTTTT.

The chain is built from TRBV19 and TRBJ1-5, with TRBD1 as a possible D gene (6 bases). The V and J ends lost 5 bases and 9 bases respectively, with 23 bases between them. This CDR3 region has 16 residues. CDR1 LNHDA and CDR2 SQIVND come from the germline V gene (reference sequence). CDR3 nucleotides: TGTGCCAGTAGTCCCCCGACAGGCGCAAAGGGTGGGCCCCAGCATTTT. Translating it yields CASSPPTGAKGGPQHF.

Only a few counts were recorded for this clone. The chain links TRBV10-3 to TRBJ1-2; D not certain. The CDR3 totals 13 residues. The germline V gene encodes CDR1 ENHRY and CDR2 SYGVKD. V dropped 6 bases and J dropped 2 bases, with 10 bases sitting between them. The chain's CDR3 is CAISETLNYGYTF. The CDR3 coding sequence is TGTGCCATCAGCGAGACTCTCAACTATGGCTACACCTTC.

This clone was detected many times. The rearrangement uses TRBV12-1 and TRBJ2-3; the table's D call, TRBD2, was not checked against the DNA. TRBV12-1 is deemed a pseudogene. CDR3 length: 20 residues. CDR3 amino acids: CASSSRSGPSGPLSTDTQYF. CDR3 sequence (DNA): TGTGCCAGCAGCAGCCGTTCCGGGCCTAGCGGCCCTTTGAGCACAGATACGCAGTATTTT.

V is TRBV3-1 (or the pseudogene TRBV3-2) and J is TRBJ2-7; 7 bases are a match to TRBD2. The germline V gene has CDR1 LGHDT and CDR2 YNNKEL (reference sequence). The CDR3 totals 18 residues. J was trimmed by 0 bases and V by 0 bases; bases with no gene match: 11. The CDR3, as DNA: TGTGCCAGCAGCCAAGATAGCGGGTCCAGGACCAGCTCCTACGAGCAGTACTTC. Translation: CASSQDSGSRTSSYEQYF.

This clone was seen once. The chain couples TRBV18 to TRBJ2-7; 12 bases are shared with TRBD2. The CDR3 is 18 residues long. Germline values: CDR1 KGHSH, CDR2 LQKENI. V shed 1 base and J 3 bases; nucleotides not matched to a gene: 10. The CDR3 nucleotides read TGTGCCAGCTCACCACGGACTAGCGGGATATCGAGTGTCTACGAGCAGTACTTC. This translates into CASSPRTSGISSVYEQYF.

The chain links TRBV7-8 to TRBJ2-5, with D uncertain. In germline, CDR1 is SGHVS, CDR2 FQNEAQ. There are 14 residues in the CDR3. The V end lost 3 bases, the J end lost 0 bases, and 8 bases lay between the germline ends. CDR3 sequence (DNA): TGTGCCAGCAGCTTCGTCCAGTACCAAGAGACCCAGTACTTC. This gives the protein CASSFVQYQETQYF.

The CDR3 reads CSVAGGSIGYGYTF. DNA for the CDR3: TGCAGCGTTGCCGGGGGAAGTATAGGCTATGGCTACACCTTC. The chain recombines TRBV29-1 with TRBJ1-2; D possibly corresponds to TRBD1 (5 bases). V was pared by 4 bases and J by 4 bases, with 16 bases between. This CDR3 spans 14 amino acids. Germline CDR1 and CDR2: SQVTM and ANQGSEA.

This chain uses TRBV5-1 with TRBJ2-2; the D is unclear. V dropped 4 bases and J dropped 1 base, with 8 bases sitting between them. This CDR3 has 14 residues. Germline V gene data show CDR1 as SGHRS and CDR2 as YFSETQ. The CDR3 DNA is TGCGCCAGCAGCATTTCAGGGAACACCGGGGAGCTGTTTTTT. Amino acid sequence: CASSISGNTGELFF. The full variable domain, rest sourced from reference TRBV5-1 and TRBJ2-2, is KAGVTQTPRYLIKTRGQQVTLSCSPISGHRSVSWYQQTPGQGLQFLFEYFSETQRNKGNFPGRFSGRQFSNSRSEMNVSTLELGDSALYLCASSISGNTGELFFGEGSRLTVL.

The V gene is TRBV24-1, the J gene TRBJ1-4; D is possibly TRBD1 (6 bases). Germline values: CDR1 KGHDR, CDR2 SFDVKD. The CDR3 runs 18 residues. V was clipped by 5 bases and J by 3 bases, with 21 bases between them. The CDR3 region is CATSVRRRRGKANEKLFF. The CDR3 DNA sequence: TGTGCCACCAGTGTGAGGCGACGAAGGGGGAAGGCTAATGAAAAACTGTTTTTT.

V gene TRBV3-1 (or the pseudogene TRBV3-2) combines with J gene TRBJ1-1, with D maybe TRBD1 (5 bases). This CDR3 contains 13 residues. CDR1 is LGHDT and CDR2 is YNNKEL in the germline V gene (reference sequence). V dropped 4 bases and J dropped 4 bases, with 10 bases sitting between them. The CDR3 sequence: CASSPLGGTEAFF. The CDR3 region has the DNA TGTGCCAGCAGCCCCTTGGGGGGCACTGAAGCTTTCTTT.

The chain carries TRBV29-1 and TRBJ1-2, with D possibly TRBD1 on 6 matching bases. The CDR3 totals 13 residues. Germline CDR1 SQVTM, CDR2 ANQGSEA. Trimming stripped 5 bases from V and 0 bases from J, with 10 bases between. The CDR3 sequence: CSVRDTSNYGYTF. For the CDR3, the DNA is TGCAGCGTTCGGGACACTTCTAACTATGGCTACACCTTC.

This sequence joins TRBV19 and TRBJ1-1, with D possibly TRBD1 on 5 matching bases. The CDR3 sequence is 16 residues long. The ends were cut back, 4 bases at V and 5 bases at J, with 20 bases in the middle. CDR1 and CDR2 from the germline V gene are LNHDA and SQIVND (reference sequence). CDR3 in amino acids: CASSTSFRVGWTEAFF. The CDR3 DNA is TGTGCCAGTAGTACCTCCTTCAGGGTGGGGTGGACTGAAGCTTTCTTT. The variable domain in full, with the rest retrieved from reference TRBV19 and TRBJ1-1, is DGGITQSPKYLFRKEGQNVTLSCEQNLNHDAMYWYRQDPGQGLRLIYYSQIVNDFQKGDIAEGYSVSREKKESFPLTVTSAQKNPTAFYLCASSTSFRVGWTEAFFGQGTRLTVV.

The J gene is TRBJ1-2, the V gene TRBV7-2; tentative D call: TRBD1 (6 bases). V was shortened by 2 bases and J by 7 bases, with 11 bases between the two germline ends. Germline assignment: CDR1 SGHTA and CDR2 FQGNSA. This CDR3 contains 13 residues. Written as DNA, the CDR3 is TGTGCCAGCAGCTTAACCAGGGGCCTTGGCTACACCTTC. This gives the protein CASSLTRGLGYTF.

The CDR3 DNA reads TGTGCCAGCAGCTCGCCTCGGGAGACCCAGTACTTC. Translating it yields CASSSPRETQYF. The chain links TRBV7-2 to TRBJ2-5; no definite D call. CDR1 and CDR2 from the germline V gene are SGHTA and FQGNSA. The CDR3 consists of 12 residues. V dropped 4 bases and J dropped 5 bases, with 8 bases sitting between them.

This clone was seen a single time. V is TRBV7-9 and J is TRBJ2-2; 8 bases are shared with TRBD2. The germline V gene has CDR1 SEHNR and CDR2 FQNEAQ (reference sequence). The CDR3 spans 14 residues. The junction had 3 bases not matched to a gene; V was cut back by 1 base and J by 8 bases. The CDR3 spells CASSLVSGSGELFF. CDR3 nucleotides: TGTGCCAGCAGCTTAGTCAGCGGGAGTGGGGAGCTGTTTTTT.

This rearrangement joins TRBV28 to TRBJ2-7; the D is unclear. Germline CDR1 MDHEN, CDR2 SYDVKM. Trimming took 3 bases from V and 6 from J, leaving 9 bases between them. The CDR3 sequence is 12 residues long. The CDR3 sequence is CASSFGFSEQYF. Here the CDR3 DNA reads TGTGCCAGCAGTTTCGGGTTCAGCGAGCAGTACTTC. Together with reference TRBV28 and TRBJ2-7, the CDR3 gives the full variable domain: DVKVTQSSRYLVKRTGEKVFLECVQDMDHENMFWYRQDPGLGLRLIYFSYDVKMKEKGDIPEGYSVSREKKERFSLILESASTNQTSMYLCASSFGFSEQYFGPGTRLTVT.

This clone was detected once. The chain is built from TRBV4-3 and TRBJ2-3; TRBD2 agrees at 7 bases. Germline V gene data show CDR1 as LGHNA and CDR2 as YSLEER. The V segment lost 0 bases and the J segment 0 bases; nucleotides outside the gene matches: 6. CDR3 length equals 17 residues. The CDR3: CASSQDSSGASTDTQYF. CDR3 nucleotide sequence: TGCGCCAGCAGCCAAGATTCGAGCGGGGCTAGCACAGATACGCAGTATTTT.